This T cell receptor (beta chain) was observed in a study of T cell repertoires in aging, cancer and after chemotherapy. Study-level information: Healthy donor repertoires were recorded over several months to years and showed clear clonal overlap. Study findings and constraints: In cancer patients, declining TCR diversity with age involved lost richness and lost evenness. Untreated cancer patients had significantly lower blood TCR diversity than age-matched healthy donors. Across the chemotherapy interval, each cancer cohort showed higher median generation probability, suggesting thymic rebound.

The template was genomic DNA from peripheral blood, not RNA. Rearranged V-D-J TRB sequences were amplified with a mixed TRB-A/B primer pool. TCRdb reprocessed the multiplex PCR reads via MiXCR and lists one record per CDR3 protein. The sample includes 8,700 or so distinct CDR3 sequences, about 24% of them seen just once. Looked up from germline, CDR1 is SQVTM and CDR2 is ANQGSEA. CDR3 size: 14 residues. The ends were cut back, 2 bases at V and 2 bases at J, with 12 bases in the middle. This clonotype is medium-sized (0.01 to 0.1%) by share. Its antigen is unknown. The specimen was blood. This chain uses TRBV29-1 with TRBJ2-5; either TRBD1 or TRBD2 may supply D (6 bases each). This TCR came from a human donor in good health. DNA of the CDR3: TGCAGCGTTGAAAGGGGGGTGATGCAAGAGACCCAGTACTTC. This sequence encodes CSVERGVMQETQYF.